This entry lists 21 T cell receptor beta chains sequenced from one sample in a study of blood T cells in healthy people across ages. A J-beta primer mix and a sample-barcoded 5' primer were used in a second PCR of roughly 7 to 12 cycles. TCRdb analysed the 5' RACE reads with MiXCR anew, one entry per CDR3 protein. Of some 760,000 distinct CDR3 sequences in the sample, roughly 25% were seen once. This sample was also put to use in a study of T cells of mothers and their children.

Sequencing was carried out using blood. The receptor set was obtained from a boy between 10 and 17 years old in good health.

V usage is TRBV29-1 and J usage is TRBJ2-6; no firm D call. The CDR3 loop spans 14 amino acids. The germline V gene has CDR1 SQVTM and CDR2 ANQGSEA. The V gene lost 5 bases and the J gene lost 2 bases, with 10 bases spanning the gap. The CDR3: CSVLARTGANVLTF. CDR3 sequence (DNA): TGCAGCGTTCTGGCCCGTACTGGGGCCAACGTCCTGACTTTC.

This clonotype came up a few times. The gene calls are TRBV7-9 and TRBJ2-2, with D hard to call. From germline, CDR1 is SEHNR and CDR2 FQNEAQ (reference sequence). Between the trimmed V and J ends, which lost 1 base and 5 bases, there was a span of 8 bases. The CDR3 contains 14 residues. The DNA for the CDR3 is TGTGCCAGCAGCTTAGAAGTTCCAACCGGGGAGCTGTTTTTT. Encoded protein: CASSLEVPTGELFF.

The genes are TRBV20-1 and TRBJ2-1, with 7 bases lining up with TRBD2. Germline CDR1 is DFQATT and CDR2 is SNEGSKA (reference sequence). J lost 8 bases, V lost 7 bases, and 8 bases had no gene match. CDR3 length: 12 amino acids. CDR3 amino acids: CSVKRERDEQFF. The DNA for the CDR3 is TGCAGTGTCAAGCGGGAACGCGATGAGCAGTTCTTC.

V is TRBV29-1 and J is TRBJ2-7, with TRBD1 as a possible D gene (6 bases). This CDR3 has 13 residues. CDR1 and CDR2 (germline): SQVTM, ANQGSEA. Trimming stripped 0 bases from V and 2 bases from J, with 8 bases between. The CDR3 bases are TGCAGCGTTGAAGATAACAGGGCCTACGAGCAGTACTTC. This gives the protein CSVEDNRAYEQYF.

In its sample, this clonotype was seen a few times. The chain has TRBV5-1 and TRBJ2-1; D uncertain. V lost 7 bases to trimming and J lost 4 bases, with 6 bases between them. CDR3 length: 11 residues. Germline CDR1 reads SGHRS; CDR2 reads YFSETQ. This CDR3 reads CASGRYNEQFF. Written as DNA, the CDR3 is TGCGCCAGCGGTCGGTACAATGAGCAGTTCTTC. Together with reference TRBV5-1 and TRBJ2-1, the CDR3 gives the full variable domain: KAGVTQTPRYLIKTRGQQVTLSCSPISGHRSVSWYQQTPGQGLQFLFEYFSETQRNKGNFPGRFSGRQFSNSRSEMNVSTLELGDSALYLCASGRYNEQFFGPGTRLTVL.

The genes are TRBV7-2 and TRBJ2-5, with 10 bases matching TRBD2. The J call is in doubt because the DNA end fits TRBJ2-1 better. The CDR3 is made up of 15 amino acids. Germline V gives CDR1 SGHTA, CDR2 FQGNSA. The CDR3 bases are TGTGCCAGCAGGCTAACTAGCGGGGAGAGCCATGAGCAGTTCTTC. Its protein product is CASRLTSGESHEQFF.

This clonotype was recorded a few times. The rearrangement joins TRBV6-5 to TRBJ2-1, with TRBD2 identical over 7 bases. Germline CDR1 MNHEY, CDR2 SVGAGI. This CDR3 has 14 residues. V was pared by 5 bases and J by 4 bases, with 5 bases of the junction left unmatched. This CDR3 reads CASSASGFYNEQFF. CDR3 bases: TGTGCCAGCAGTGCTAGCGGATTTTACAATGAGCAGTTCTTC.

This clonotype was detected many times. The CDR3 sequence: CASSQEGEQYF. The DNA of the CDR3 is TGTGCCAGCAGCCAAGAGGGCGAGCAGTACTTC. The chain employs TRBV3-1 and TRBJ2-7; unclear D gene. Germline CDR1 is LGHDT and CDR2 is YNNKEL (reference sequence). The CDR3 is made up of 11 amino acids. The V gene lost 0 bases and the J gene lost 6 bases, with 3 bases spanning the gap.

This clonotype was observed a handful of times. CDR3 protein: CASREDRLGETQYF. The DNA for the CDR3 is TGTGCCAGCAGAGAGGACAGATTAGGGGAGACCCAGTACTTC. The rearrangement uses TRBV27 and TRBJ2-5; a weak D match, TRBD1 (6 bases). Trimming removed 6 bases from V and 5 bases from J, with 16 bases in between. CDR1 and CDR2 (germline): MNHEY, SMNVEV (reference sequence). CDR3 length: 14 residues.

The V and J genes are TRBV4-3 and TRBJ1-4; D gene uncertain. V lost 3 bases and J 7 bases, leaving 15 bases between the germline ends. Per germline, CDR1 LGHNA and CDR2 YSLEER. The CDR3 sequence is 15 residues long. The CDR3 loop reads CASSQSSFTSEKLFF. CDR3 nucleotides: TGCGCCAGCAGCCAGTCTAGTTTCACCTCTGAAAAACTGTTTTTT.

The chain recombines TRBV2 with TRBJ2-3, with TRBD2 matching over 10 bases. Germline V gene sequence: CDR1 SNHLY, CDR2 FYNNEI. CDR3 length: 15 residues. The V gene end was trimmed by 5 bases and the J gene end by 5 bases; junction bases not matched to a gene: 7. The CDR3 loop reads CASSLASGGRDTQYF. CDR3 coding DNA: TGTGCCAGCAGTCTGGCTAGCGGGGGCCGAGATACGCAGTATTTT. Variable domain in full (rest from reference TRBV2 and TRBJ2-3): EPEVTQTPSHQVTQMGQEVILRCVPISNHLYFYWYRQILGQKVEFLVSFYNNEISEKSEIFDDQFSVERPDGSNFTLKIRSTKLEDSAMYFCASSLASGGRDTQYFGPGTRLTVL.

This clonotype has more than one count but fewer than ten. This sequence joins TRBV10-3 and TRBJ2-1; 9 positions agree with TRBD1. CDR1 is ENHRY, CDR2 SYGVKD, per germline. With V trimmed by 2 bases and J by 4 bases, 3 bases remained unmatched. The CDR3 contains 15 residues. DNA for the CDR3: TGTGCCATCAGTGAGACCGGGACAGGGTACAATGAGCAGTTCTTC. Amino acid sequence: CAISETGTGYNEQFF.

A few counts support this clonotype. The chain uses TRBV2 and TRBJ2-2, with 7 nucleotides matching TRBD1. CDR1 SNHLY and CDR2 FYNNEI come from the germline V gene. The V and J ends lost 6 bases and 4 bases, in that order; junction bases with no gene match: 8. The CDR3 length is 15 residues. Written as DNA, the CDR3 is TGTGCCAGCAGGGGACAGACGAGTGGCACCGGGGAGCTGTTTTTT. Translating it yields CASRGQTSGTGELFF.

This clonotype was seen only once. The chain links TRBV20-1 to TRBJ2-5, with D perhaps matching TRBD2 (6 bases). The V end lost 0 bases, the J end lost 1 base, and 15 bases lay between the germline ends. This CDR3 comprises 16 residues. Per the germline V gene, CDR1 is DFQATT and CDR2 is SNEGSKA (reference sequence). This chain's CDR3 is CSARDPWEVPQETQYF. The CDR3 DNA reads TGCAGTGCTAGAGATCCGTGGGAGGTCCCCCAAGAGACCCAGTACTTC.

The chain uses TRBV12-5 and TRBJ1-2; D is unclear. CDR1 and CDR2 from the germline V gene are LGHNT and FRNRAP. This CDR3 is 13 amino acids long. V was clipped by 1 base and J by 3 bases, with 6 bases between them. CDR3 coding DNA: TGTGCTAGTGGTTTGGACAGTGACTATGGCTACACCTTC. This gives the protein CASGLDSDYGYTF.

V gene TRBV12-5 combines with J gene TRBJ2-7, with TRBD2 as a possible D gene (5 bases). Trimming took 3 bases from V and 0 from J, leaving 15 bases between them. The CDR3 runs 16 residues. Germline assignment: CDR1 LGHNT and CDR2 FRNRAP. The CDR3 sequence is CASGFLLGGSSYEQYF. In DNA form, the CDR3 reads TGTGCTAGTGGTTTTCTACTAGGTGGGAGCTCCTACGAGCAGTACTTC.

This clonotype was counted between two and nine times. This chain connects TRBV28 to TRBJ1-3; tentatively, D is TRBD1 (5 bases). Trimming pared 6 bases from V and 0 bases from J, leaving 12 bases between. This CDR3 comprises 15 residues. Per germline, CDR1 MDHEN and CDR2 SYDVKM. CDR3 in DNA: TGTGCCAGCAGCCCGGGACTTTTCTCTGGAAACACCATATATTTT. It yields the protein CASSPGLFSGNTIYF.

Note on this clonotype: The germline gene is not matched at one end of the junction; a read error may be the cause. The chain employs TRBV27 and TRBJ2-5; D may be TRBD1 or TRBD2 (5 bases each). This CDR3 spans 11 amino acids. Germline V gene data show CDR1 as MNHEY and CDR2 as SMNVEV (reference sequence). The CDR3 region is CDSSSGDAQYF. CDR3 DNA sequence: TGTGACAGCAGTTCCGGGGACGCCCAGTACTTC.

This clonotype was counted between two and nine times. V gene TRBV3-1 combines with J gene TRBJ1-6; maybe TRBD1 (5 bases). Germline V gene sequence: CDR1 LGHDT, CDR2 YNNKEL (reference sequence). CDR3 length equals 15 residues. Trimming pared 0 bases from V and 10 bases from J, leaving 13 bases between. Here the CDR3 DNA reads TGTGCCAGCAGCCAAGAGTGGGCAGGGTGGTCACCCCTCCACTTT. It codes for CASSQEWAGWSPLHF.

The rearrangement uses TRBV15 and TRBJ2-1; D is uncertain. Germline loops: CDR1 LNHNV, CDR2 YYDKDF (reference sequence). The length of the CDR3 is 17 residues. Trimming pared 4 bases from V and 4 bases from J, leaving 20 bases between. The CDR3 spells CATSNPINEFFYNEQFF. As DNA, the CDR3 is TGTGCCACCAGCAACCCAATTAACGAATTTTTTTACAATGAGCAGTTCTTC.

This chain uses TRBV14 with TRBJ2-5, with 8 nucleotides matching TRBD1. CDR1 SGHDN and CDR2 FVKESK come from the germline V gene. CDR3 length: 13 residues. With V trimmed by 5 bases and J by 11 bases, 10 bases remained unmatched. In nucleotides, the CDR3 is TGTGCCAGCAGCTCCGGACAGGGCCGTCAGCAGTACTTC. Its protein product is CASSSGQGRQQYF. The whole variable domain, filled in from reference TRBV14 and TRBJ2-5, reads EAGVTQFPSHSVIEKGQTVTLRCDPISGHDNLYWYRRVMGKEIKFLLHFVKESKQDESGMPNNRFLAERTGGTYSTLKVQPAELEDSGVYFCASSSGQGRQQYFGPGTRLLVL.